These 31 T cell receptor beta chains originate from one sample sequenced in a study of cytomegalovirus exposure and HLA in healthy donors. It was with 60 Vbeta and 13 Jbeta primers that the PCR ran. TCRdb's table, derived via immunoSEQ multiplex PCR, lists solely in-frame clones and lacks some. The top ten hold 10% to 11% of the sample, which has about 69,000 clones, about 70% seen once. The sample taken for sequencing was PBMCs. The receptors here all came from a woman in her 30s in good health and CMV-seronegative.

The chain has TRBV4-1 and TRBJ2-3; TRBD2 might be the D (5 bases). Germline-derived CDR1 and CDR2 are MGHRA and YSYEKL. CDR3 size: 17 residues. The V and J ends lost 4 bases and 5 bases respectively, with 22 bases between them. The CDR3 region has the DNA TGCGCCAGCAGCCGATCAGGATTCGAAGGGAGTGAAGATACGCAGTATTTT. Translating gives CASSRSGFEGSEDTQYF.

The chain uses TRBV9 and TRBJ1-5; TRBD1 matches at 8 bases. The ends lost 0 bases at V and 0 bases at J; junction bases unmatched: 2. In germline, CDR1 is SGDLS, CDR2 YYNGEE. This CDR3 spans 16 amino acids. In DNA, the CDR3 is TGTGCCAGCAGCGTAGGGACAGGGAATAGCAATCAGCCCCAGCATTTT. Translated, it gives CASSVGTGNSNQPQHF.

The chain has TRBV6-1 and TRBJ2-2; D may be TRBD2 (5 bases). Germline CDR1 and CDR2: MNHNS and SASEGT. The CDR3 loop spans 15 amino acids. Trimming cost V 6 bases and J 3 bases, with 14 bases left between them. CDR3 protein: CASSPRGLDTGELFF. In DNA, the CDR3 is TGTGCCAGCAGCCCTCGGGGTTTGGACACCGGGGAGCTGTTTTTT.

V is TRBV27 and J is TRBJ2-7, with TRBD2 matching over 15 bases. Germline CDR1 and CDR2: MNHEY and SMNVEV (reference sequence). After removal of 5 bases from V and 1 base from J, the junction contained 9 bases not matched to a gene. The length of the CDR3 is 18 residues. CDR3 in DNA: TGTGCCAGCAGTCCGGCGGGACTAGCGGGGGGCCTTTCCTACGAGCAGTACTTC. Protein: CASSPAGLAGGLSYEQYF.

The chain is built from TRBV7-9 and TRBJ1-2; 7 positions match TRBD1. The CDR3 sequence is 16 residues long. CDR1 SEHNR and CDR2 FQNEAQ come from the germline V gene (reference sequence). With V trimmed by 4 bases and J by 9 bases, 17 bases remained unmatched. The chain's CDR3 is CASSYRDRDSTYCYTF. The CDR3, as DNA: TGTGCCAGCAGCTACCGGGACAGAGATTCCACTTATTGCTACACCTTC.

This clone has more than one count but fewer than ten. The chain is built from TRBV6-4 and TRBJ2-2; 9 positions agree with TRBD2. The V and J ends lost 3 bases and 4 bases, in that order; junction bases with no gene match: 0. The CDR3 has 14 residues. Germline CDR1 and CDR2: MRHNA and SNTAGT. In DNA form, the CDR3 reads TGTGCCAGCAGTGAAGCGGGGGGCACCGGGGAGCTGTTTTTT. Translating gives CASSEAGGTGELFF.

The rearrangement joins TRBV5-5 to TRBJ1-1; possible D gene TRBD1, 5 bases. Germline V gene lookup returns CDR1 SGHKS and CDR2 YYEKEE (reference sequence). Trimming took off 1 base at V and 0 bases at J, with 7 bases between the two ends. CDR3 size: 14 residues. The CDR3 protein is CASSLRQLNTEAFF. In DNA form, the CDR3 reads TGTGCCAGCAGCTTGAGACAGCTGAACACTGAAGCTTTCTTT. Together with reference TRBV5-5 and TRBJ1-1, the CDR3 gives the full variable domain: DAGVTQSPTHLIKTRGQQVTLRCSPISGHKSVSWYQQVLGQGPQFIFQYYEKEERGRGNFPDRFSARQFPNYSSELNVNALLLGDSALYLCASSLRQLNTEAFFGQGTRLTVV.

The rearrangement links TRBV27 to TRBJ1-5; D ambiguous. Trimming removed 3 bases at V and 6 bases at J, with 12 bases between. Germline V gives CDR1 MNHEY, CDR2 SMNVEV (reference sequence). CDR3 length: 14 residues. CDR3 loop: CASSFSDLGQPQHF. DNA of the CDR3: TGTGCCAGCAGTTTCTCCGACTTGGGTCAGCCCCAGCATTTT.

The V call is TRBV28, the J call TRBJ2-3, with D maybe TRBD2 (6 bases). This CDR3 spans 16 amino acids. The germline V gene encodes CDR1 MDHEN and CDR2 SYDVKM. V was cut by 7 bases and J by 4 bases, with 21 bases left in between. The chain's CDR3 is CASTPSRRGGADTQYF. The CDR3 DNA sequence: TGTGCCAGCACCCCCTCGAGGCGGGGCGGAGCAGATACGCAGTATTTT.

The sample holds a few counts of this clone. This chain connects TRBV10-1 to TRBJ2-1; a weak D match, TRBD1 (6 bases). This CDR3 is built from 14 residues. V was pared by 0 bases and J by 6 bases, with 9 bases between. Germline V lookup: CDR1 WNHNN, CDR2 SYGVQD (reference sequence). CDR3 amino acids: CASSESGQINEQFF. Written as DNA, the CDR3 is TGCGCCAGCAGTGAGTCTGGACAGATCAATGAGCAGTTCTTC.

This clone turned up a few times. The chain is built from TRBV14 and TRBJ1-1; D is undetermined. Germline lookup yields CDR1 SGHDN and CDR2 FVKESK. The CDR3 is 15 amino acids. With 0 bases removed from V and 1 base from J, the gap between germline ends came to 9 bases. The chain's CDR3 is CASSQERGRNTEAFF. The DNA of the CDR3 is TGTGCCAGCAGCCAAGAGAGAGGGAGGAACACTGAAGCTTTCTTT.

The CDR3 reads CASTPWGTEGEQYF. The DNA for the CDR3 is TGTGCCAGCACTCCATGGGGGACAGAAGGGGAGCAGTACTTC. This chain connects TRBV6-1 to TRBJ2-7; TRBD1 agrees at 7 bases. The ends lost 7 bases at V and 7 bases at J; junction bases unmatched: 13. This CDR3 comprises 14 residues. Germline V gene lookup returns CDR1 MNHNS and CDR2 SASEGT.

The CDR3 reads CASTQLGGASPLHF. Written as DNA, the CDR3 is TGTGCCAGCACCCAGCTTGGGGGGGCTTCACCCCTCCACTTT. V gene TRBV7-9 combines with J gene TRBJ1-6, with D tentatively TRBD1 (6 bases). The CDR3 has 14 amino acids. Deletions cut 7 bases from V and 9 bases from J, with 16 bases between. Germline V gives CDR1 SEHNR, CDR2 FQNEAQ (reference sequence).

In its sample, this clone was seen many times. V and J are TRBV5-1 and TRBJ1-2, with D tentatively TRBD1 (5 bases). Deletions cut 0 bases from V and 4 bases from J, with 7 bases between. The length of the CDR3 is 13 residues. From germline, CDR1 is SGHRS and CDR2 YFSETQ. The CDR3: CASSLATAYGYTF. In DNA form, the CDR3 reads TGCGCCAGCAGCTTGGCGACAGCCTATGGCTACACCTTC.

The chain joins TRBV5-3 to TRBJ1-5; 7 bases are a match to TRBD1. TRBV5-3 is an ORF for which the function is uncertain. J lost 5 bases, V lost 8 bases, and 10 bases had no gene match. This CDR3 spans 14 amino acids. Here the CDR3 reads CASARDRDDQPQHF. The CDR3 DNA sequence: TGTGCCAGCGCCCGTGACAGGGACGATCAGCCCCAGCATTTT.

The J gene is TRBJ2-5, the V gene TRBV5-1, with 9 bases fitting TRBD1. CDR1 is SGHRS, CDR2 YFSETQ, per germline. The J segment lost 5 bases and the V segment lost 4 bases, leaving 6 bases of the junction unmatched. The CDR3 spans 14 residues. The CDR3 sequence is CASSPGTGLETQYF. CDR3 bases: TGCGCCAGCAGCCCCGGGACAGGGCTGGAGACCCAGTACTTC.

V is TRBV2 and J is TRBJ2-7, with D perhaps TRBD1 (7 bases). Germline loops: CDR1 SNHLY, CDR2 FYNNEI. V gave up 7 bases and J gave up 3 bases, with 19 bases separating them. The CDR3 sequence is 15 residues long. CDR3 amino acids: CASKDRTGAGYEQYF. CDR3 DNA: TGTGCCAGCAAAGACAGGACAGGAGCGGGCTACGAGCAGTACTTC.

This rearrangement joins TRBV7-9 to TRBJ2-1; unclear D gene. V lost 11 bases and J 3 bases, leaving 11 bases between the germline ends. This CDR3 is 12 amino acids long. CDR1 is SEHNR, CDR2 FQNEAQ, per germline (reference sequence). CDR3 coding DNA: TGTGCCGGTAGCCCCGTCTACAATGAGCAGTTCTTC. Translated, it gives CAGSPVYNEQFF.

The V and J genes are TRBV5-4 and TRBJ1-3; D is ambiguous. The CDR3 contains 15 residues. V lost 7 bases to trimming and J lost 0 bases, with 14 bases between them. CDR1 SGHNT and CDR2 YYREEE come from the germline V gene (reference sequence). The DNA for the CDR3 is TGTGCCAGCGGAGGGCAGGTCCGCTCTGGAAACACCATATATTTT. This sequence encodes CASGGQVRSGNTIYF.

V usage is TRBV10-3 and J usage is TRBJ1-1, with a weak D call TRBD1 (6 bases). Looked up from germline, CDR1 is ENHRY and CDR2 is SYGVKD. The CDR3 totals 15 residues. Deletions cut 6 bases from V and 7 bases from J, with 21 bases between. CDR3 sequence: CAISQAPGRGGEAFF. CDR3 bases: TGTGCCATCAGCCAAGCTCCGGGTCGAGGGGGTGAAGCTTTCTTT.

The rearrangement joins TRBV5-6 to TRBJ1-5; weak D call: TRBD1 (6 bases). This CDR3 region has 14 residues. From germline, CDR1 is SGHDT and CDR2 YYEEEE. V gave up 3 bases and J gave up 2 bases, with 9 bases separating them. CDR3 region: CASSSGQRNQPQHF. DNA for the CDR3: TGTGCCAGCAGCTCAGGACAGCGCAATCAGCCCCAGCATTTT.

The V call is TRBV19, the J call TRBJ1-5, with 12 bases fitting TRBD1. The CDR3 length is 15 residues. Per germline, CDR1 LNHDA and CDR2 SQIVND (reference sequence). V lost 3 bases to trimming and J lost 6 bases; unmatched junction nucleotides: 3. CDR3 in DNA: TGTGCCAGTAGTATGGGACAGGGGGCGGTTCAGCCCCAGCATTTT. It encodes CASSMGQGAVQPQHF.

The chain recombines TRBV11-3 with TRBJ1-1; 8 bases map to TRBD1. CDR3 length: 16 residues. In germline, CDR1 is SGHNT, CDR2 YENEEA. J was trimmed by 2 bases and V by 5 bases; bases with no gene match: 10. As DNA, the CDR3 is TGTGCCAGCAGCCACGGACAGGGTAGTCCCAACACTGAAGCTTTCTTT. Translation: CASSHGQGSPNTEAFF.

The rearrangement uses TRBV7-8 and TRBJ1-2; D is unclear. The ends were cut back, 1 base at V and 2 bases at J, with 5 bases in the middle. Per the germline V gene, CDR1 is SGHVS and CDR2 is FQNEAQ. There are 13 residues in the CDR3. The CDR3 loop is CASSLVQNYGYTF. The CDR3, as DNA: TGTGCCAGCAGCTTAGTTCAGAACTATGGCTACACCTTC.

This sequence joins TRBV5-1 and TRBJ2-1; 8 bases agree with TRBD2. J was trimmed by 5 bases and V by 4 bases; bases with no gene match: 5. The CDR3 sequence is 14 residues long. Germline V gives CDR1 SGHRS, CDR2 YFSETQ. The CDR3 protein is CASSIPGLDNEQFF. CDR3 DNA sequence: TGCGCCAGCAGCATCCCGGGACTAGACAATGAGCAGTTCTTC.

The V gene is TRBV7-6, the J gene TRBJ1-3; no clear D. CDR3 length: 12 amino acids. The V and J ends lost 4 bases and 3 bases respectively, with 4 bases between them. CDR1 and CDR2 (germline): SGHVS, FNYEAQ. The CDR3 region has the DNA TGTGCCAGCAGCTACGGTGGAAACACCATATATTTT. It encodes CASSYGGNTIYF.

The gene calls are TRBV2 and TRBJ1-1; 9 nucleotides align to TRBD1. The CDR3 loop spans 16 amino acids. CDR1 is SNHLY, CDR2 FYNNEI, per germline. With 6 bases clipped from V and 2 bases from J, the junction kept 10 bases outside the gene matches. CDR3 sequence: CASRETGGGYNTEAFF. The CDR3 DNA follows: TGTGCCAGCAGGGAGACAGGGGGAGGCTATAACACTGAAGCTTTCTTT.

CDR3 loop: CASSLMTGGAGGYTF. CDR3 sequence (DNA): TGTGCCAGCAGTTTGATGACAGGGGGCGCGGGTGGCTACACCTTC. The rearrangement uses TRBV27 and TRBJ1-2; 10 positions match TRBD1. Trimming removed 3 bases from V and 7 bases from J; junction bases left unmatched: 8. CDR1 and CDR2 (germline): MNHEY, SMNVEV (reference sequence). The CDR3 is made up of 15 amino acids.

This chain links TRBV7-2 with TRBJ2-5; maybe TRBD2 (6 bases). Germline V gene lookup returns CDR1 SGHTA and CDR2 FQGNSA. The CDR3 is 13 residues long. V lost 4 bases and J lost 7, with 13 bases in between. This CDR3 reads CASSSTAAGTQYF. The CDR3 DNA follows: TGTGCCAGCAGCTCGACAGCAGCGGGGACCCAGTACTTC.

V usage is TRBV30 and J usage is TRBJ1-1, with 7 nucleotides matching TRBD1. V shed 0 bases and J 11 bases; nucleotides not matched to a gene: 9. The CDR3 consists of 13 residues. Per the germline V gene, CDR1 is GTSNPN and CDR2 is SVGIG (reference sequence). The chain's CDR3 is CAWSVMFDREAFF. The DNA of the CDR3 is TGTGCCTGGAGTGTAATGTTTGACAGGGAGGCTTTCTTT.

The sample holds one count of this clone. The genes are TRBV19 and TRBJ2-7; no firm D call. Per germline, CDR1 LNHDA and CDR2 SQIVND (reference sequence). This CDR3 comprises 15 residues. V was pared by 3 bases and J by 0 bases, with 12 bases between. The CDR3 region is CASSIAAVVSYEQYF. CDR3 DNA: TGTGCCAGTAGTATCGCGGCGGTGGTCTCCTACGAGCAGTACTTC.